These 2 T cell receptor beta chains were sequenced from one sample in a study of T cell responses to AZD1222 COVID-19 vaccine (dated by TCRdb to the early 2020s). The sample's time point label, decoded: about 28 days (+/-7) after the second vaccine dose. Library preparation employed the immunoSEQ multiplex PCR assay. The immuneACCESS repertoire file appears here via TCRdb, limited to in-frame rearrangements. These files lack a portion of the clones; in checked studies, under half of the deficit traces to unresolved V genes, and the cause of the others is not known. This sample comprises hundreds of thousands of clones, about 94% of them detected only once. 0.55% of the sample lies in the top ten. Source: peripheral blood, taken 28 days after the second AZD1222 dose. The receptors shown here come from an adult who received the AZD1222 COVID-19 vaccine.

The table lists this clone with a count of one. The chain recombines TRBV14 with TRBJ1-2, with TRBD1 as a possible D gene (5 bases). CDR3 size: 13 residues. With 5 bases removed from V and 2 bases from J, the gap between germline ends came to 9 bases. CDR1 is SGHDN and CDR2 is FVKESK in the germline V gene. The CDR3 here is CASSSGQNYGYTF. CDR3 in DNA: TGTGCCAGCAGCTCTGGACAAAACTATGGCTACACCTTC.

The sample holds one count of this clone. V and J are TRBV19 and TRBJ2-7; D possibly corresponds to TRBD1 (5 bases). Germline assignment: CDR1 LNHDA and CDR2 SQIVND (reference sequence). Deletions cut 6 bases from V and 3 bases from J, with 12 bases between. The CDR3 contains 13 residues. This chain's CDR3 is CASSFQGNYEQYF. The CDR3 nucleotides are TGTGCCAGTAGCTTCCAGGGTAACTACGAGCAGTACTTC.